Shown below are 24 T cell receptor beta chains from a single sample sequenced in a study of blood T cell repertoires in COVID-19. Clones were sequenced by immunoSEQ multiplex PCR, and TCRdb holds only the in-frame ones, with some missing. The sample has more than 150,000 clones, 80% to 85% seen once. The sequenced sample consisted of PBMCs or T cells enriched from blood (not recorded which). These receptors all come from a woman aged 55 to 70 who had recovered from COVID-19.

CDR3 in amino acids: CASSLRTGGNSPLHF. The CDR3 region has the DNA TGTGCCAGCAGCCTACGGACAGGTGGCAATTCACCCCTCCACTTT. The rearrangement uses TRBV7-2 and TRBJ1-6; the match to TRBD1 covers 7 bases. Trimming at V came to 5 bases and at J to 7 bases, leaving 8 bases not matched to a gene. This CDR3 has 15 amino acids. Germline V CDR1 and CDR2: SGHTA, FQGNSA.

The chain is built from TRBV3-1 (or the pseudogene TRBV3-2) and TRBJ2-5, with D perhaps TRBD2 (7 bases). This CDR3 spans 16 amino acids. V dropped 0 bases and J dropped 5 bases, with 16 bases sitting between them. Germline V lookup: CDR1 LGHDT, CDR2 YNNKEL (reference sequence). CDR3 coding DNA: TGTGCCAGCAGCCAAGAAGGCGGGGGCTACAGGGAGACCCAGTACTTC. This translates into CASSQEGGGYRETQYF.

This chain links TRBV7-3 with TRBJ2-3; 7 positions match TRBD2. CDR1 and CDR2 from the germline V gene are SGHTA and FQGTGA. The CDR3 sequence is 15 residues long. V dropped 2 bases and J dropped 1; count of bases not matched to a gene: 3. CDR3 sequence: CASSLWAGGTDTQYF. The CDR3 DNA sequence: TGTGCCAGCAGCTTATGGGCGGGGGGCACAGATACGCAGTATTTT. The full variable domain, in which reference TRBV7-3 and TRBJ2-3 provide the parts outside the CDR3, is GAGVSQTPSNKVTEKGKYVELRCDPISGHTALYWYRQSLGQGPEFLIYFQGTGAADDSGLPNDRFFAVRPEGSVSTLKIQRTERGDSAVYLCASSLWAGGTDTQYFGPGTRLTVL.

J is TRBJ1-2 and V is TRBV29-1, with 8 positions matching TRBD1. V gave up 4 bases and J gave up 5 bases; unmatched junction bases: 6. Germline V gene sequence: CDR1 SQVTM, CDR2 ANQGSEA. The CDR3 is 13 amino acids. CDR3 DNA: TGCAGCGTTGGGGACGACAGGGGTTATGGCTACACCTTC. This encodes CSVGDDRGYGYTF.

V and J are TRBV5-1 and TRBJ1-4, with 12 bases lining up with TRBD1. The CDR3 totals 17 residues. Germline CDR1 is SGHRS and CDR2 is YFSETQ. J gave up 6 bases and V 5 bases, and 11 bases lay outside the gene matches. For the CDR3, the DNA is TGCGCCAGCAGGGCCGGGACAGGGGGCGCGGGGGATGAAAAACTGTTTTTT. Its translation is CASRAGTGGAGDEKLFF. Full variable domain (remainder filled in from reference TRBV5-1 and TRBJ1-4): KAGVTQTPRYLIKTRGQQVTLSCSPISGHRSVSWYQQTPGQGLQFLFEYFSETQRNKGNFPGRFSGRQFSNSRSEMNVSTLELGDSALYLCASRAGTGGAGDEKLFFGSGTQLSVL.

The CDR3 coding sequence is TGTGCCAGTAGTATAGCCGATTCACCCCTCCACTTT. This sequence encodes CASSIADSPLHF. The V call is TRBV19, the J call TRBJ1-6; no clear D gene. Germline V gene sequence: CDR1 LNHDA, CDR2 SQIVND (reference sequence). This CDR3 is built from 12 residues. Trimming removed 1 base at V and 8 bases at J, with 3 bases between. Looking up the rest from reference TRBV19 and TRBJ1-6 gives the full variable domain: DGGITQSPKYLFRKEGQNVTLSCEQNLNHDAMYWYRQDPGQGLRLIYYSQIVNDFQKGDIAEGYSVSREKKESFPLTVTSAQKNPTAFYLCASSIADSPLHFGNGTRLTVT.

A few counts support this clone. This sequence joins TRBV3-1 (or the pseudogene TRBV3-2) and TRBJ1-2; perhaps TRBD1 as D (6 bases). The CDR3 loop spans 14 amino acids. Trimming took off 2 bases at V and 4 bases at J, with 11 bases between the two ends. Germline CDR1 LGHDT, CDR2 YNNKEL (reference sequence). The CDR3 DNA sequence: TGTGCCAGCAGCCAACTTGCAGGGGTCTATGGCTACACCTTC. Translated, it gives CASSQLAGVYGYTF.

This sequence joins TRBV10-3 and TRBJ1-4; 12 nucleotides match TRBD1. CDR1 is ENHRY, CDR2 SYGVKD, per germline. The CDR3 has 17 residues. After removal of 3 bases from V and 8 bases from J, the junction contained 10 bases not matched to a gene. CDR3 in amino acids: CAISEGTGGYGGEKLFF. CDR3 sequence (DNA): TGTGCCATCAGTGAAGGGACAGGGGGCTATGGTGGAGAAAAACTGTTTTTT.

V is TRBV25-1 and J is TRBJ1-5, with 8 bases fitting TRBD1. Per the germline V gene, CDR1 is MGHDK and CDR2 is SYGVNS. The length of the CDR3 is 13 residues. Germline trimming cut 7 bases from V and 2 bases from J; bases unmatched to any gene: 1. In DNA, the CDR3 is TGTGCCAGCACGGACAGGGGCAATCAGCCCCAGCATTTT. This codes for CASTDRGNQPQHF. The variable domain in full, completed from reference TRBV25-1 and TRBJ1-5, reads EADIYQTPRYLVIGTGKKITLECSQTMGHDKMYWYQQDPGMELHLIHYSYGVNSTEKGDLSSESTVSRIRTEHFPLTLESARPSHTSQYLCASTDRGNQPQHFGDGTRLSIL.

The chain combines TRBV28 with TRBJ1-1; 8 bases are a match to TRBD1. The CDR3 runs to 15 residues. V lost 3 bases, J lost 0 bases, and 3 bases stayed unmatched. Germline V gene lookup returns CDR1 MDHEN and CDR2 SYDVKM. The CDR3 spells CASSFGDRMNTEAFF. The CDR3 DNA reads TGTGCCAGCAGTTTCGGGGACAGGATGAACACTGAAGCTTTCTTT.

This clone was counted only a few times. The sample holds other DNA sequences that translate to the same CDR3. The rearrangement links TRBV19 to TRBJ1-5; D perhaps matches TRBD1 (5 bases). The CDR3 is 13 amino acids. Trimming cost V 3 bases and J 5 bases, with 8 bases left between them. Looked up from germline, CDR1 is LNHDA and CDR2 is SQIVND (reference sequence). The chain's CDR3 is CASSIGGDQPQHF. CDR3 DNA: TGTGCCAGTAGTATCGGGGGGGATCAGCCCCAGCATTTT.

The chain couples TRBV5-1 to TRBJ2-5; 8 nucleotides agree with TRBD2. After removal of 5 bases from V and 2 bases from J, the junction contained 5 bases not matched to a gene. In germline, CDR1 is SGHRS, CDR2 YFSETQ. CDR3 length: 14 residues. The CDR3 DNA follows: TGCGCCAGCAGAACCGGGACTAGACAAGAGACCCAGTACTTC. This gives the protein CASRTGTRQETQYF. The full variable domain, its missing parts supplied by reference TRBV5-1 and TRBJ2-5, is KAGVTQTPRYLIKTRGQQVTLSCSPISGHRSVSWYQQTPGQGLQFLFEYFSETQRNKGNFPGRFSGRQFSNSRSEMNVSTLELGDSALYLCASRTGTRQETQYFGPGTRLLVL.

This CDR3 reads CASSVDRAETQYF. CDR3 coding DNA: TGTGCCAGCAGCGTAGACAGGGCGGAGACCCAGTACTTC. This chain connects TRBV9 to TRBJ2-5; possible D gene TRBD1, 6 bases. CDR3 length: 13 residues. V dropped 0 bases and J dropped 5 bases, with 8 bases sitting between them. From germline, CDR1 is SGDLS and CDR2 YYNGEE.

CDR3 DNA sequence: TGTGCCAGCGACTACAGGGTTAACACTGAAGCTTTCTTT. This sequence encodes CASDYRVNTEAFF. The chain links TRBV12-3 or TRBV12-4 to TRBJ1-1, with a tentative D call TRBD1 (6 bases). V was trimmed by 8 bases and J by 2 bases, leaving 12 bases between them. The CDR3 contains 13 residues.

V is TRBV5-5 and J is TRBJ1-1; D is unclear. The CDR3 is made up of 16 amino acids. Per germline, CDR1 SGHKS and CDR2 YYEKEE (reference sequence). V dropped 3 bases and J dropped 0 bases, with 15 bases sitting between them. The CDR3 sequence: CASSSRLLPMNTEAFF. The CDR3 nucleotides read TGTGCCAGCAGCTCCAGACTCTTGCCCATGAACACTGAAGCTTTCTTT.

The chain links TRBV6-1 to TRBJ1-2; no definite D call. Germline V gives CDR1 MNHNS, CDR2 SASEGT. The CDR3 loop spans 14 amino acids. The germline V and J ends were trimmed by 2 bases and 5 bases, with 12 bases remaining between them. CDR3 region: CASSELGPGYGYTF. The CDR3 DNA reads TGTGCCAGCAGTGAATTAGGCCCCGGGTATGGCTACACCTTC.

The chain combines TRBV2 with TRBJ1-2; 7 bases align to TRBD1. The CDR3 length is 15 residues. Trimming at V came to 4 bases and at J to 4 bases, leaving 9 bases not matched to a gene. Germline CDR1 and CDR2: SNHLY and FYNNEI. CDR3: CASSVDRAPLYGYTF. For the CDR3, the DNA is TGTGCCAGCAGTGTAGACAGGGCCCCACTCTATGGCTACACCTTC.

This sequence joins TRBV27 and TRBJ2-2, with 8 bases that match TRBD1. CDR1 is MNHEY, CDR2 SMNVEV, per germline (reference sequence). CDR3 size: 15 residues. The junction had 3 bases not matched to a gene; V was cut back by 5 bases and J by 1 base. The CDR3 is CASSEDRVNTGELFF. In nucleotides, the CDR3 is TGTGCCAGCAGTGAGGACAGGGTGAACACCGGGGAGCTGTTTTTT.

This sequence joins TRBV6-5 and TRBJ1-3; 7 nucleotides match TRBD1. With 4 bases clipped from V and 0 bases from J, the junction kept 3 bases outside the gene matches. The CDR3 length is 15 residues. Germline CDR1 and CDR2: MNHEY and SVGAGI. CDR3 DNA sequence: TGTGCCAGCAGTTCCCCAGGGGGCTCTGGAAACACCATATATTTT. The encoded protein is CASSSPGGSGNTIYF.

The CDR3: CASSLTLIGNYGYTF. CDR3 nucleotide sequence: TGTGCCAGCAGCCTTACCTTGATCGGTAACTATGGCTACACCTTC. The V gene is TRBV7-2, the J gene TRBJ1-2; D gene ambiguous. The germline gives CDR1 SGHTA, CDR2 FQGNSA. This CDR3 has 15 residues. V dropped 5 bases and J dropped 1 base, with 14 bases sitting between them.

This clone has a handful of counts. The CDR3 DNA reads TGTGCCAGCACCAACGGTGCAACCTCCTACGAGCAGTACTTC. As protein: CASTNGATSYEQYF. The rearrangement links TRBV11-2 to TRBJ2-7; D not certain. Between the trimmed V and J ends, which lost 7 bases and 0 bases, there was a span of 13 bases. The germline gives CDR1 SGHAT, CDR2 FQNNGV. This CDR3 has 14 amino acids.

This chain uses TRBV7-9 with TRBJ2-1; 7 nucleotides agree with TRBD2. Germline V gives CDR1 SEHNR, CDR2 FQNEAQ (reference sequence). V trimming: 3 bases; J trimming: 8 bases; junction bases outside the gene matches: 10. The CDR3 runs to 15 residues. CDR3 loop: CASSFLVGLGDEQFF. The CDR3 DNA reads TGTGCCAGCAGCTTCCTCGTTGGACTAGGAGATGAGCAGTTCTTC.

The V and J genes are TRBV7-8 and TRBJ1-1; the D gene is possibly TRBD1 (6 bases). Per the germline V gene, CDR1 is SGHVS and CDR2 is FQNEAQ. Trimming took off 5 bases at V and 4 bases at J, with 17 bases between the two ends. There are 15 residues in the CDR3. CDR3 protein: CASSVNRVGGTEAFF. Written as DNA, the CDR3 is TGTGCCAGCAGCGTAAACAGGGTTGGGGGCACTGAAGCTTTCTTT.

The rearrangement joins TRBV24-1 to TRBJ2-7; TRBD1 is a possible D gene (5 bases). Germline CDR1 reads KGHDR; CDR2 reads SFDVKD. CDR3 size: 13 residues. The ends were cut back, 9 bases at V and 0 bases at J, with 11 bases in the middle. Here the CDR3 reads CATGAVGSYEQYF. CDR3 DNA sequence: TGTGCCACCGGGGCCGTTGGCTCCTACGAGCAGTACTTC.